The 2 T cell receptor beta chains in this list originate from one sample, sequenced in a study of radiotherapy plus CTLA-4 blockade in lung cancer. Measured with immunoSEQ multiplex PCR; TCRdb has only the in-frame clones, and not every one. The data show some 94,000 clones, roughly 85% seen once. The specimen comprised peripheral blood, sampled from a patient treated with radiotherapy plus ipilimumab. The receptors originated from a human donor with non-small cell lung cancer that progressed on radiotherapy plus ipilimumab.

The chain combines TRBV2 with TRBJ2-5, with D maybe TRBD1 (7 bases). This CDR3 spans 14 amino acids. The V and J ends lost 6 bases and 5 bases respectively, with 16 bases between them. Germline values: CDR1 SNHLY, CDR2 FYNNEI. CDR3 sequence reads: CASSLGGGAETQYF. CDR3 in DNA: TGTGCCAGCAGCCTAGGAGGGGGCGCGGAGACCCAGTACTTC.

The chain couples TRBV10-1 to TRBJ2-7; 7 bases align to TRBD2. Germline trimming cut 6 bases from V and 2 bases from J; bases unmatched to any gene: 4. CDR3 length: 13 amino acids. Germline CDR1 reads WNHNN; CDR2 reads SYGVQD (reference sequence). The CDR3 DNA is TGCGCCAGCAGCGCTAGCGGAACCTACGAGCAGTACTTC. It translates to CASSASGTYEQYF.